Presented here are 31 T cell receptor beta chains from one specimen sequenced in a study of T cell repertoires in aging, cancer and after chemotherapy. A mixed TRB-A/B primer pool amplified rearranged TRB by multiplex touch-down PCR. TCRdb redid the calling of the multiplex PCR reads with MiXCR, one entry per CDR3 protein. The table has about 950 distinct CDR3 sequences, 20% to 30% seen once. TCR beta rearrangements were amplified from peripheral blood genomic DNA. The sample taken for sequencing was blood. All receptors derive from a human donor with a solid tumor.

For the CDR3, the DNA is TGTGCCATCAGTTCCTCCGGACAGGGGGAATTTAATTCACCCCTCCACTTT. It translates to CAISSSGQGEFNSPLHF. The V and J genes are TRBV10-3 and TRBJ1-6; TRBD1 matches 10 bases. The junction had 10 bases not matched to a gene; V was cut back by 5 bases and J by 6 bases. The V gene's germline CDR1 is ENHRY and CDR2 SYGVKD. This CDR3 comprises 17 residues.

This chain connects TRBV7-2 to TRBJ2-1; D is unresolved. Germline V gene lookup returns CDR1 SGHTA and CDR2 FQGNSA. The CDR3 is made up of 15 amino acids. Trimming shortened V by 2 bases and J by 7 bases, and 15 bases separated the two germline ends. Written as DNA, the CDR3 is TGTGCCAGCAGCTTAACCGGGCCAGTTTCTAATGAGCAGTTCTTC. It yields the protein CASSLTGPVSNEQFF.

A few counts support this clonotype. The CDR3 region has the DNA TGCAGTGCTAGTAATACTAACTATGGCTACACCTTC. As protein: CSASNTNYGYTF. This chain links TRBV20-1 with TRBJ1-2, with D hard to call. The CDR3 runs to 12 residues. Trimming left V 3 bases short and J 0 bases short, with 5 bases between. Looked up from germline, CDR1 is DFQATT and CDR2 is SNEGSKA (reference sequence).

Relative to its sample, this clonotype is medium-sized (0.01 to 0.1%). The CDR3 sequence: CASSNSGAAQFF. In DNA form, the CDR3 reads TGTGCCAGTAGTAATTCCGGGGCTGCGCAGTTCTTC. This chain uses TRBV19 with TRBJ2-1, with D perhaps matching TRBD1 or TRBD2 (5 bases each). Germline lookup yields CDR1 LNHDA and CDR2 SQIVND (reference sequence). This CDR3 has 12 residues. V was trimmed by 4 bases and J by 12 bases, leaving 13 bases between them. The complete variable domain, with remaining parts taken from reference TRBV19 and TRBJ2-1, reads DGGITQSPKYLFRKEGQNVTLSCEQNLNHDAMYWYRQDPGQGLRLIYYSQIVNDFQKGDIAEGYSVSREKKESFPLTVTSAQKNPTAFYLCASSNSGAAQFFGPGTRLTVL.

The genes are TRBV7-6 and TRBJ2-2; tentatively, D is TRBD2 (6 bases). Trimming cost V 5 bases and J 7 bases, with 20 bases left between them. The germline CDR1 and CDR2 sequences are SGHVS and FNYEAQ. CDR3 length equals 16 residues. The CDR3 DNA reads TGTGCCAGCAGCCCGACTAGTCCGGGGTTGGGCGGGGAGCTGTTTTTT. It translates to CASSPTSPGLGGELFF.

This clonotype turned up a few times. The rearrangement links TRBV20-1 to TRBJ1-4, with D possibly matching TRBD1 (5 bases). CDR1 is DFQATT and CDR2 is SNEGSKA in the germline V gene (reference sequence). The CDR3 loop spans 16 amino acids. V gave up 0 bases and J gave up 0 bases, with 11 bases separating them. In nucleotides, the CDR3 is TGCAGTGCTAGAGACCCCCGGGGGACAACTAATGAAAAACTGTTTTTT. As protein: CSARDPRGTTNEKLFF.

By share, this clonotype ranks as large. This chain uses TRBV27 with TRBJ2-3, with D maybe TRBD1 (6 bases). The CDR3 runs to 15 residues. CDR1 and CDR2 from the germline V gene are MNHEY and SMNVEV (reference sequence). V was clipped by 6 bases and J by 6 bases, with 19 bases between them. The CDR3 DNA follows: TGTGCCAGCAGGAGGTCACAAGGCCAGGGGGATACGCAGTATTTT. As protein: CASRRSQGQGDTQYF.

By sample share, this clonotype is large. The rearrangement uses TRBV6-5 and TRBJ2-7, with 15 bases matching TRBD2. The CDR3 is 15 residues long. The trim removed 2 bases at V and 5 bases at J, leaving 1 base unmatched. Germline V gene sequence: CDR1 MNHEY, CDR2 SVGAGI. CDR3: CASSYGTSGRNEQYF. DNA of the CDR3: TGTGCCAGCAGTTACGGGACTAGCGGGAGGAACGAGCAGTACTTC.

Judged by abundance, this clonotype is medium-sized. V and J are TRBV12-3 or TRBV12-4 and TRBJ1-4, with D possibly being TRBD1 (6 bases). The V and J ends lost 4 bases and 8 bases respectively, with 14 bases between them. The CDR3 totals 14 residues. The CDR3 coding sequence is TGTGCCAGCAGTTCCCACAGGGAGGACGAAAAACTGTTTTTT. It specifies CASSSHREDEKLFF.

This clonotype turned up a few times. This rearrangement joins TRBV19 to TRBJ1-5, with D unclear. Germline V gene lookup returns CDR1 LNHDA and CDR2 SQIVND (reference sequence). The CDR3 totals 12 residues. V was clipped by 2 bases and J by 7 bases, with 6 bases between them. The DNA of the CDR3 is TGTGCCAGTAGTATACGGAAGCAGCCCCAGCATTTT. Translated: CASSIRKQPQHF.

A note on this clonotype: This may come from a read error, since a much larger clone is one base off. The CDR3 coding sequence is TGTGCCTGGAGTACTCTCTACAGGGAGACTGAAGCTTTCTTT. It specifies CAWSTLYRETEAFF. V and J are TRBV30 and TRBJ1-1; possible D gene TRBD1, 6 bases. This CDR3 is 14 amino acids long. Germline assignment: CDR1 GTSNPN and CDR2 SVGIG (reference sequence). With 2 bases removed from V and 5 bases from J, the gap between germline ends came to 15 bases.

This clonotype is large in the sample. V usage is TRBV6-1 and J usage is TRBJ2-7; 10 bases line up with TRBD1. V was clipped by 4 bases and J by 5 bases; unmatched bases: 8. Germline V gives CDR1 MNHNS, CDR2 SASEGT. This CDR3 spans 15 amino acids. The CDR3 region has the DNA TGTGCCAGCAGTGCCCCGGGACAGGGGTCCGACGAGCAGTACTTC. Translated: CASSAPGQGSDEQYF.

Judged by abundance, this clonotype is large (0.1 to 1%). In nucleotides, the CDR3 is TGCAGCGTTGAAGATCCAAAAGAAACTGAAGCTTTCTTT. It specifies CSVEDPKETEAFF. The chain combines TRBV29-1 with TRBJ1-1; D not resolved. Trimming removed 0 bases at V and 5 bases at J, with 10 bases between. The germline V gene encodes CDR1 SQVTM and CDR2 ANQGSEA. This CDR3 region has 13 residues.

This clonotype ranks as large. This chain links TRBV12-3 or TRBV12-4 with TRBJ1-2; no reliable D call. V dropped 7 bases and J dropped 5 bases, with 8 bases sitting between them. The CDR3 is 11 residues long. The CDR3 sequence is CASTSQYGYTF. The CDR3 DNA follows: TGTGCCAGCACTTCACAATATGGCTACACCTTC.

This clonotype was observed a handful of times. The chain links TRBV7-9 to TRBJ1-1; the D is unclear. Trimming took 8 bases from V and 3 from J, leaving 22 bases between them. CDR3 length: 16 amino acids. CDR1 SEHNR and CDR2 FQNEAQ come from the germline V gene (reference sequence). CDR3 sequence reads: CASQSGNGYYDTEAFF. CDR3 in DNA: TGTGCCAGCCAATCGGGTAATGGATACTACGACACTGAAGCTTTCTTT.

In DNA form, the CDR3 reads TGTGCTAGTGGTTTGGTGGCCGGGCAACTGAAGGCTGCCCTCCACTTT. It translates to CASGLVAGQLKAALHF. The chain recombines TRBV12-5 with TRBJ1-6; D ambiguous. The CDR3 extends over 16 amino acids. V lost 0 bases to trimming and J lost 14 bases, with 20 bases between them. Germline CDR1 and CDR2: LGHNT and FRNRAP.

The V gene is TRBV20-1, the J gene TRBJ2-7; 8 bases match TRBD2. Unmatched junction bases numbered 9, after V lost 7 bases and J lost 1 base. The V gene's germline CDR1 is DFQATT and CDR2 SNEGSKA (reference sequence). The CDR3 is 14 residues long. DNA for the CDR3: TGCAGTGTTAGCCTAGCGGGTAAATCCTACGAGCAGTACTTC. Translating it yields CSVSLAGKSYEQYF.

The chain combines TRBV5-6 with TRBJ1-3; D is possibly TRBD1 (6 bases). This CDR3 is built from 16 residues. Germline CDR1 reads SGHDT; CDR2 reads YYEEEE. V was shortened by 3 bases and J by 4 bases, with 17 bases between the two germline ends. CDR3 bases: TGTGCCAGCAGCTGGGGGGCAGCCCTTGAAGGAAACACCATATATTTT. Amino acid sequence: CASSWGAALEGNTIYF.

In its sample, this clonotype ranks as large. V usage is TRBV6-6 and J usage is TRBJ1-2, with D perhaps matching TRBD1 (5 bases). Germline CDR1 is MNHNY and CDR2 is SVGAGI (reference sequence). Trimming left V 2 bases short and J 5 bases short, with 9 bases between. CDR3 size: 13 residues. The CDR3 nucleotides read TGTGCCAGCAGTTACCAGGGAACTTATGGCTACACCTTC. This gives the protein CASSYQGTYGYTF.

The V call is TRBV20-1, the J call TRBJ2-7, with 10 bases aligning to TRBD1. J was trimmed by 7 bases and V by 1 base; bases with no gene match: 7. The germline CDR1 and CDR2 sequences are DFQATT and SNEGSKA (reference sequence). This CDR3 contains 14 residues. DNA for the CDR3: TGCAGTGCTAGAGGGGACAGGGGAAATCGGGAGCAGTACTTC. Amino acid sequence: CSARGDRGNREQYF.

This chain uses TRBV12-3 or TRBV12-4 with TRBJ1-1; the match to TRBD1 covers 9 bases. V shed 5 bases, J shed 6 bases, and the junction held 7 bases outside the gene matches. CDR3 length: 14 residues. The CDR3 sequence: CASSPTGGAAEAFF. The CDR3 region has the DNA TGTGCCAGCAGTCCTACAGGGGGCGCAGCTGAAGCTTTCTTT.

The chain has TRBV9 and TRBJ1-1; a possible D gene is TRBD1 (5 bases). Germline V gives CDR1 SGDLS, CDR2 YYNGEE. The CDR3 runs 13 residues. V was trimmed by 2 bases and J by 4 bases, leaving 9 bases between them. As DNA, the CDR3 is TGTGCCAGCAGCGTTTCAGGGACCACTGAAGCTTTCTTT. Translated, it gives CASSVSGTTEAFF.

The chain recombines TRBV28 with TRBJ1-2; 9 nucleotides align to TRBD1. The CDR3 spans 14 residues. Per germline, CDR1 MDHEN and CDR2 SYDVKM. Losses at the gene ends were 10 bases for V and 5 bases for J; bases not matched to a gene: 11. The CDR3 bases are TGTGCCACCTGCGGAGGACAGGGGCATTATGGCTACACCTTC. Amino acid sequence: CATCGGQGHYGYTF.

This clonotype ranks as large. V usage is TRBV6-5 and J usage is TRBJ1-1; a possible D gene is TRBD1 (5 bases). Trimming left V 2 bases short and J 5 bases short, with 15 bases between. The CDR3 length is 15 residues. Germline lookup yields CDR1 MNHEY and CDR2 SVGAGI. CDR3 in amino acids: CASSYRRQFRTEAFF. The CDR3 bases are TGTGCCAGCAGTTACCGAAGACAGTTTCGGACTGAAGCTTTCTTT.

In its sample, this clonotype is large. This rearrangement joins TRBV7-2 to TRBJ1-1; D not resolved. Trimming cost V 4 bases and J 3 bases, with 15 bases left between them. The CDR3 extends over 15 amino acids. The V gene's germline CDR1 is SGHTA and CDR2 FQGNSA. CDR3 sequence: CASSSREAADTEAFF. CDR3 sequence (DNA): TGTGCCAGCAGCTCCCGGGAAGCCGCGGACACTGAAGCTTTCTTT. Together with reference TRBV7-2 and TRBJ1-1, the CDR3 gives the full variable domain: GAGVSQSPSNKVTEKGKDVELRCDPISGHTALYWYRQSLGQGLEFLIYFQGNSAPDKSGLPSDRFSAERTGGSVSTLTIQRTQQEDSAVYLCASSSREAADTEAFFGQGTRLTVV.

The gene calls are TRBV11-2 and TRBJ1-5; D is unclear. Trimming removed 5 bases from V and 4 bases from J, with 9 bases in between. This CDR3 has 13 residues. CDR1 and CDR2 (germline): SGHAT, FQNNGV. The CDR3 protein is CASSPGMNQPQHF. CDR3 coding DNA: TGTGCCAGCAGCCCCGGAATGAATCAGCCCCAGCATTTT. Drawing the rest from reference TRBV11-2 and TRBJ1-5, the complete variable domain is EAGVAQSPRYKIIEKRQSVAFWCNPISGHATLYWYQQILGQGPKLLIQFQNNGVVDDSQLPKDRFSAERLKGVDSTLKIQPAKLEDSAVYLCASSPGMNQPQHFGDGTRLSIL.

With respect to this clonotype: Being one base from a much bigger clone, this may be a read error. CDR3 loop: CAISESTEAVGELFF. Here the CDR3 DNA reads TGTGCCATCAGTGAGTCGACAGAGGCGGTCGGGGAGCTGTTTTTT. The chain has TRBV6-5 and TRBJ2-2; possibly TRBD1 for D (5 bases). The CDR3 has 15 amino acids. Germline assignment: CDR1 MNHEY and CDR2 SVGAGI.

The chain joins TRBV5-4 to TRBJ2-5; D gene uncertain. Trimming removed 2 bases at V and 5 bases at J, with 16 bases between. Per germline, CDR1 SGHNT and CDR2 YYREEE (reference sequence). This CDR3 has 15 residues. CDR3 residues: CASSFATLTWETQYF. The CDR3 DNA reads TGTGCCAGCAGCTTTGCCACCCTAACGTGGGAGACCCAGTACTTC.

This clonotype was picked up a small number of times. This chain joins TRBV11-2 and TRBJ1-1, with a weak D call TRBD1 (5 bases). Per the germline V gene, CDR1 is SGHAT and CDR2 is FQNNGV. V shed 6 bases and J shed 4 bases, with 15 bases lying between them. This CDR3 comprises 14 residues. This CDR3 reads CASRPRRVSTEAFF. Here the CDR3 DNA reads TGTGCCAGCAGACCCCGCAGGGTCTCCACTGAAGCTTTCTTT.

V usage is TRBV7-9 and J usage is TRBJ1-1; D is undetermined. The CDR3 is 15 residues long. Per germline, CDR1 SEHNR and CDR2 FQNEAQ (reference sequence). V lost 2 bases and J lost 6, with 16 bases in between. CDR3 residues: CASSLLGEVRAEAFF. Here the CDR3 DNA reads TGTGCCAGCAGCTTACTCGGGGAGGTCCGCGCTGAAGCTTTCTTT.

This clonotype is labeled as medium-sized (0.01 to 0.1%). The J gene is TRBJ1-2, the V gene TRBV10-3; 9 bases are a match to TRBD1. The CDR3 sequence is 13 residues long. Germline V gene sequence: CDR1 ENHRY, CDR2 SYGVKD. The trim removed 7 bases at V and 8 bases at J, leaving 8 bases unmatched. Here the CDR3 reads CAIKNTGGGGYTF. The DNA of the CDR3 is TGTGCCATCAAAAATACAGGGGGCGGGGGCTACACCTTC.